These 18 T cell receptor beta chains were all obtained from the same sample, sequenced in a study of T cell repertoires in cytomegalovirus infection. TCRdb called the reads again in MiXCR, with one record for every CDR3 protein. The sample consists of about half a million distinct CDR3 sequences, more than 30% of them appearing once. These receptors' targets are unknown. Material: cultured PBMCs, obtained from culture after CMV antigen stimulation. These TCRs come from a human donor in good health (CMV status not recorded). Some clones in this sample may be carry-over from other donors' samples.

This clonotype showed up many times. The rearrangement links TRBV7-2 to TRBJ2-7, with a possible D match to TRBD2 (6 bases). The CDR3 runs 15 residues. The V end lost 4 bases, the J end lost 4 bases, and 17 bases lay between the germline ends. The V gene's germline CDR1 is SGHTA and CDR2 FQGNSA. The CDR3 region is CASSSTGSSLYEQYF. DNA for the CDR3: TGTGCCAGCAGCTCAACCGGGAGCAGCCTTTACGAGCAGTACTTC. Full variable domain (rest looked up from reference TRBV7-2 and TRBJ2-7): GAGVSQSPSNKVTEKGKDVELRCDPISGHTALYWYRQSLGQGLEFLIYFQGNSAPDKSGLPSDRFSAERTGGSVSTLTIQRTQQEDSAVYLCASSSTGSSLYEQYFGPGTRLTVT.

The rearrangement links TRBV6-5 to TRBJ2-1; 7 positions match TRBD2. Looked up from germline, CDR1 is MNHEY and CDR2 is SVGAGI. The ends lost 2 bases at V and 9 bases at J; junction bases unmatched: 16. The CDR3 loop spans 17 amino acids. CDR3 sequence: CASSYQFGEGHVGEQFF. The DNA for the CDR3 is TGTGCCAGCAGTTACCAGTTTGGGGAGGGCCATGTCGGTGAGCAGTTCTTC.

The chain recombines TRBV12-3 or TRBV12-4 with TRBJ2-5, with D possibly being TRBD1 (5 bases). This CDR3 has 14 residues. Trimming cost V 7 bases and J 5 bases, with 17 bases left between them. CDR3 DNA: TGTGCCAGCAACCTACGTGGGGCTGGGGAGACCCAGTACTTC. Protein sequence: CASNLRGAGETQYF.

This clonotype has only a few counts. The rearrangement links TRBV7-2 to TRBJ1-1; D is unclear. Trimming removed 4 bases from V and 5 bases from J, with 20 bases in between. CDR3 length: 16 residues. The V gene's germline CDR1 is SGHTA and CDR2 FQGNSA. CDR3 sequence: CASSSRPAGSGTEAFF. Here the CDR3 DNA reads TGTGCCAGCAGCTCGCGCCCTGCAGGCTCGGGGACTGAAGCTTTCTTT.

In this sample, this clonotype turned up a few times. The chain recombines TRBV7-2 with TRBJ2-7; D may be TRBD2 (6 bases). CDR1 and CDR2 (germline): SGHTA, FQGNSA. The CDR3 contains 14 residues. V was cut by 7 bases and J by 3 bases, with 16 bases left in between. CDR3 nucleotide sequence: TGTGCCAGCACCTCTCAGGGACTGGGCTACGAGCAGTACTTC. Residues: CASTSQGLGYEQYF. The full variable domain, with the rest looked up from reference TRBV7-2 and TRBJ2-7, is GAGVSQSPSNKVTEKGKDVELRCDPISGHTALYWYRQSLGQGLEFLIYFQGNSAPDKSGLPSDRFSAERTGGSVSTLTIQRTQQEDSAVYLCASTSQGLGYEQYFGPGTRLTVT.

This chain links TRBV6-2 or TRBV6-3 with TRBJ2-1; no reliable D call. The germline V gene encodes CDR1 MNHEY and CDR2 SVGEGT. The CDR3 covers 12 residues. V was cut by 7 bases and J by 9 bases, with 13 bases left in between. CDR3 DNA: TGTGCCAGCAAGGATTTTTTACCTGAGCAGTTCTTC. The encoded protein is CASKDFLPEQFF.

V is TRBV7-6 and J is TRBJ1-2; no definite D call. The germline gives CDR1 SGHVS, CDR2 FNYEAQ. V lost 1 base and J 5 bases, leaving 5 bases between the germline ends. This CDR3 is 12 amino acids long. Here the CDR3 reads CASSLEEYGYTF. The CDR3 DNA reads TGTGCCAGCAGCTTAGAAGAATATGGCTACACCTTC.

This clonotype has only one observation. J is TRBJ2-4 and V is TRBV4-3; D gene ambiguous. With 0 bases removed from V and 6 bases from J, the gap between germline ends came to 12 bases. CDR3 length: 15 residues. CDR1 is LGHNA, CDR2 YSLEER, per germline. CDR3 DNA: TGCGCCAGCAGCCAAGATAGGTCTGACGGAAACATTCAGTACTTC. Translating it yields CASSQDRSDGNIQYF.

The chain couples TRBV5-8 to TRBJ2-7; TRBD2 matches 14 bases. V trimming: 3 bases; J trimming: 7 bases; junction bases outside the gene matches: 6. CDR1 is SGHTS and CDR2 is YDEGEE in the germline V gene. This CDR3 has 15 amino acids. This chain's CDR3 is CASSSRLAGGGEQYV. The CDR3 DNA follows: TGTGCCAGCAGCTCAAGACTAGCGGGAGGGGGGGAGCAGTACGTC.

CDR3 sequence (DNA): TGTGCCAGTAGTATCCAAGACGTGTTGAATGAGCAGTTCTTC. As protein: CASSIQDVLNEQFF. The chain joins TRBV19 to TRBJ2-1; D uncertain. The CDR3 is 14 residues long. Trimming took 3 bases from V and 7 from J, leaving 13 bases between them. Looked up from germline, CDR1 is LNHDA and CDR2 is SQIVND (reference sequence).

This clonotype showed up many times. This rearrangement joins TRBV5-1 to TRBJ1-1; a weak D match, TRBD1 (5 bases). This CDR3 spans 17 amino acids. The V end lost 0 bases, the J end lost 3 bases, and 18 bases lay between the germline ends. Germline V lookup: CDR1 SGHRS, CDR2 YFSETQ. DNA for the CDR3: TGCGCCAGCAGCTTGGGATGGGGGGACCGCAGGGACACTGAAGCTTTCTTT. Translation: CASSLGWGDRRDTEAFF.

J is TRBJ1-1 and V is TRBV28; D not resolved. The V gene's germline CDR1 is MDHEN and CDR2 SYDVKM. This CDR3 comprises 12 residues. V gave up 6 bases and J gave up 3 bases, with 8 bases separating them. The CDR3 loop reads CASSTVDTEAFF. CDR3 bases: TGTGCCAGCAGCACAGTCGACACTGAAGCTTTCTTT.

The chain is built from TRBV19 and TRBJ2-1, with 8 bases aligning to TRBD1. Germline lookup yields CDR1 LNHDA and CDR2 SQIVND (reference sequence). The trim removed 3 bases at V and 6 bases at J, leaving 10 bases unmatched. The CDR3 contains 16 residues. DNA for the CDR3: TGTGCCAGTAGTATTATCCGGCAGGGGGCGGTCAATGAGCAGTTCTTC. Its protein is CASSIIRQGAVNEQFF. Full variable domain (missing parts from reference TRBV19 and TRBJ2-1): DGGITQSPKYLFRKEGQNVTLSCEQNLNHDAMYWYRQDPGQGLRLIYYSQIVNDFQKGDIAEGYSVSREKKESFPLTVTSAQKNPTAFYLCASSIIRQGAVNEQFFGPGTRLTVL.

The rearrangement joins TRBV11-2 to TRBJ2-7; 9 bases are shared with TRBD2. CDR3 size: 15 residues. Germline V CDR1 and CDR2: SGHAT, FQNNGV. Losses at the gene ends were 6 bases for V and 3 bases for J; bases not matched to a gene: 9. CDR3 in DNA: TGTGCCAGCAGTGCGGGGGCTAGCGGGAACTACGAGCAGTACTTC. Its protein is CASSAGASGNYEQYF.

In this sample, this clonotype turned up a few times. The chain employs TRBV23-1 and TRBJ2-7, with TRBD1 as a possible D gene (8 bases). TRBV23-1 is annotated as an ORF whose role is uncertain. Trimming took off 11 bases at V and 11 bases at J, with 16 bases between the two ends. This CDR3 is 10 amino acids long. This CDR3 is CAGGQGLKYV. CDR3 DNA sequence: TGCGCCGGCGGACAGGGACTAAAGTACGTC.

The table lists this clonotype with a count of one. Here the CDR3 DNA reads TGTGCCAGCAGCTTAGACCACGAGCAGTACTTC. This sequence encodes CASSLDHEQYF. The J gene is TRBJ2-7, the V gene TRBV7-2, with no clear D. V shed 1 base and J shed 5 bases, with 3 bases lying between them. This CDR3 comprises 11 residues. The germline CDR1 and CDR2 sequences are SGHTA and FQGNSA.

This clonotype was counted only a few times. The rearrangement uses TRBV4-3 and TRBJ2-2; perhaps TRBD1 as D (6 bases). Germline CDR1 LGHNA, CDR2 YSLEER. The CDR3 is made up of 16 amino acids. Trimming removed 5 bases from V and 6 bases from J, with 19 bases in between. CDR3 residues: CASSYRVGALPGELFF. In DNA, the CDR3 is TGCGCCAGCAGCTACCGGGTGGGGGCGCTTCCCGGGGAGCTGTTTTTT.

The gene calls are TRBV6-5 and TRBJ2-5, with D uncertain. The CDR3 loop spans 14 amino acids. Germline CDR1 is MNHEY and CDR2 is SVGAGI. Trimming shortened V by 7 bases and J by 4 bases, and 16 bases separated the two germline ends. CDR3 DNA: TGTGCCAGCACTCCCCTGTTGCGAGGAGAGACCCAGTACTTC. Amino acid sequence: CASTPLLRGETQYF.